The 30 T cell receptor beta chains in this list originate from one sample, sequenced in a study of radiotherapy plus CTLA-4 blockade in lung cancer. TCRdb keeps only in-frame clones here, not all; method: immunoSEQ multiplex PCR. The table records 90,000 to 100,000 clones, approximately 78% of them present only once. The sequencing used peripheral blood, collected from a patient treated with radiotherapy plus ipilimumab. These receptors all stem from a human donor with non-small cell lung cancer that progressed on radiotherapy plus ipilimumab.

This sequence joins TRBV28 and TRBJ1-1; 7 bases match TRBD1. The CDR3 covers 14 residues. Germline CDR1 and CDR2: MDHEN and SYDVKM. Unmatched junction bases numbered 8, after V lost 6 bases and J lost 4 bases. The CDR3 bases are TGTGCCAGCAGGGTCGCCAACAGGGGCACTGAAGCTTTCTTT. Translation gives CASRVANRGTEAFF.

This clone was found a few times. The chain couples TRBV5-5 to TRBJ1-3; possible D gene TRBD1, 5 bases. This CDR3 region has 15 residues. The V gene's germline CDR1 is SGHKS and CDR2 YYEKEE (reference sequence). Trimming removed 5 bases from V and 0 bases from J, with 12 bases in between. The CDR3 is CASRFRDVSGNTIYF. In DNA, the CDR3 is TGTGCCAGCAGGTTTCGGGACGTCTCTGGAAACACCATATATTTT.

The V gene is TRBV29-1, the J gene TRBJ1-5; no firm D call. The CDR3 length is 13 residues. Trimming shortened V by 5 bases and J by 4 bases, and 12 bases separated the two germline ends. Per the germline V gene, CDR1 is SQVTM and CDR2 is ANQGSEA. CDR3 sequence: CSVQLRANQPQHF. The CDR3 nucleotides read TGCAGCGTTCAACTTCGGGCAAATCAGCCCCAGCATTTT.

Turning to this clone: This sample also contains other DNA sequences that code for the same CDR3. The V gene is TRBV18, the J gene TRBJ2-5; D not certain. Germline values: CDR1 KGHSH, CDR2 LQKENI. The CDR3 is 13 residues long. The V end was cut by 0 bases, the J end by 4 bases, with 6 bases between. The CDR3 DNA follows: TGTGCCAGCTCACCACCGGCCGTAGAGACCCAGTACTTC. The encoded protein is CASSPPAVETQYF.

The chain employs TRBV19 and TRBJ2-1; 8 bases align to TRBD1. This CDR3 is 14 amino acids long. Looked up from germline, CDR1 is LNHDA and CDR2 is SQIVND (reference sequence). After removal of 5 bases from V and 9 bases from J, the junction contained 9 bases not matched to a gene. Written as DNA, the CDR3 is TGTGCCAGTAGTGCGGACAGGGTACGGTTTGAGCAGTTCTTC. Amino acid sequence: CASSADRVRFEQFF.

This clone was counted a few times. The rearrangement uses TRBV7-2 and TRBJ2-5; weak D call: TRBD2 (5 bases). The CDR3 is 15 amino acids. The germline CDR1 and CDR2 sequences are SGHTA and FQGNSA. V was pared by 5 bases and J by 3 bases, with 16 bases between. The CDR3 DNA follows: TGTGCCAGCAGCGGAGAGGGTAGGCCCAAAGAGACCCAGTACTTC. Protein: CASSGEGRPKETQYF.

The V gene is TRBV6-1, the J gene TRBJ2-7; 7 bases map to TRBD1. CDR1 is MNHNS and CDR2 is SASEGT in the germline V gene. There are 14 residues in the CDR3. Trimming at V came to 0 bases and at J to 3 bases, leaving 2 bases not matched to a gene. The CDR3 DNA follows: TGTGCCAGCAGTGAAGCGTGGACAGGCTACGAGCAGTACGTC. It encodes CASSEAWTGYEQYV.

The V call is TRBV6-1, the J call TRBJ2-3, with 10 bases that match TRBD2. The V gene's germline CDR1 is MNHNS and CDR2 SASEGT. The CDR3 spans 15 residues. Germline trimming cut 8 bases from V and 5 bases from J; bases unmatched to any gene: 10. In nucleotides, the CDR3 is TGTGCCAGCGTTCAAAGCGGGAGGGCCATAGATACGCAGTATTTT. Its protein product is CASVQSGRAIDTQYF.

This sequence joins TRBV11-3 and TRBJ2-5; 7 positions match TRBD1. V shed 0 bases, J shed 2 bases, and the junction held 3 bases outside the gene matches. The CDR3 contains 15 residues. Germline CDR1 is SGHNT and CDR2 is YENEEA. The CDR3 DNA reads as TGTGCCAGCAGCTTAGAGGGACAGCCTCAAGAGACCCAGTACTTC. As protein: CASSLEGQPQETQYF.

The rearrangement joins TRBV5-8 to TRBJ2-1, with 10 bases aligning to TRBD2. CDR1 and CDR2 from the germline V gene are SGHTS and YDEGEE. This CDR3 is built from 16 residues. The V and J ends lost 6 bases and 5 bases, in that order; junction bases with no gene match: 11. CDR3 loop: CASKSLAGALHNEQFF. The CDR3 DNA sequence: TGTGCCAGCAAGTCCCTAGCGGGAGCCCTCCACAATGAGCAGTTCTTC.

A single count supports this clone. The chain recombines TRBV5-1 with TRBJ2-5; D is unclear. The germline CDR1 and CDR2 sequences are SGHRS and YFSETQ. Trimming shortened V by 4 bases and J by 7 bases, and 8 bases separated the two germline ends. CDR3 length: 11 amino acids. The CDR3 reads CASSIVGTQYF. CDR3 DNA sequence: TGCGCCAGCAGCATCGTGGGGACCCAGTACTTC. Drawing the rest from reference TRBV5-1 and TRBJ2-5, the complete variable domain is KAGVTQTPRYLIKTRGQQVTLSCSPISGHRSVSWYQQTPGQGLQFLFEYFSETQRNKGNFPGRFSGRQFSNSRSEMNVSTLELGDSALYLCASSIVGTQYFGPGTRLLVL.

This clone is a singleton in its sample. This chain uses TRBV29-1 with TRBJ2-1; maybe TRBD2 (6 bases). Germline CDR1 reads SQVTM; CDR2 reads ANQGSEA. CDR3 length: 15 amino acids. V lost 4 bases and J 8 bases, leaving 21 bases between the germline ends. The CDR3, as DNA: TGCAGCGTTGGCAATCTGCGACTAGTTCACCATGAGCAGTTCTTC. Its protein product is CSVGNLRLVHHEQFF.

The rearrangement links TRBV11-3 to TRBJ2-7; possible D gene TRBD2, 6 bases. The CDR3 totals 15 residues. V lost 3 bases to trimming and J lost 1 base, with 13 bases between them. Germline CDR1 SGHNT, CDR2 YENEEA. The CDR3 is CASSFSREDSYEQYV. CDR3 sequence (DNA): TGTGCCAGCAGCTTTTCCAGGGAGGATTCCTACGAGCAGTACGTC.

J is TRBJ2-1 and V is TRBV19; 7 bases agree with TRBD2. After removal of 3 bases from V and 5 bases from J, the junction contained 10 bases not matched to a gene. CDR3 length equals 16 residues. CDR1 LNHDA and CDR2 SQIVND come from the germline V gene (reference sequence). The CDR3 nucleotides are TGTGCCAGTAGTATCCTGAGGCCCGGGGGGAACAATGAGCAGTTCTTC. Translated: CASSILRPGGNNEQFF.

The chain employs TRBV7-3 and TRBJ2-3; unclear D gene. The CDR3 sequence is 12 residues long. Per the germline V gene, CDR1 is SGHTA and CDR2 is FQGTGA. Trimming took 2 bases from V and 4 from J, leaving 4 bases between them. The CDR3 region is CASSLSADTQYF. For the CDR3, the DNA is TGTGCCAGCAGCTTATCAGCAGATACGCAGTATTTT.

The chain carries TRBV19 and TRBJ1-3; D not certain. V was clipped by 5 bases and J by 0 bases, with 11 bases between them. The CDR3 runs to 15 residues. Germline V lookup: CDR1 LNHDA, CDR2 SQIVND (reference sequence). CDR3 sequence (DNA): TGTGCCAGTAGTTTTCAGGTTGCCTCTGGAAACACCATATATTTT. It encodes CASSFQVASGNTIYF. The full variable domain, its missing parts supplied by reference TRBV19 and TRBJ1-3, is DGGITQSPKYLFRKEGQNVTLSCEQNLNHDAMYWYRQDPGQGLRLIYYSQIVNDFQKGDIAEGYSVSREKKESFPLTVTSAQKNPTAFYLCASSFQVASGNTIYFGEGSWLTVV.

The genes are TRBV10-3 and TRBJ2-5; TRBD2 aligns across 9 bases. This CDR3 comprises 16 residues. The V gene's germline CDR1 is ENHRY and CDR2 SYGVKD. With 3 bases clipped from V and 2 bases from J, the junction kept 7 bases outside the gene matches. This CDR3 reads CAISDGGSGRQETQYF. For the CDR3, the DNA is TGTGCCATCAGTGATGGGGGTAGCGGGAGACAAGAGACCCAGTACTTC.

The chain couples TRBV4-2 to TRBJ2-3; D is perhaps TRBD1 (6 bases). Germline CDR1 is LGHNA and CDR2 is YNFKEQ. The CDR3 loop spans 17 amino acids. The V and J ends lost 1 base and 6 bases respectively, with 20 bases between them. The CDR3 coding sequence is TGTGCCAGCAGCCAAGTTGTACAGGGAAGTCATTTGGATACGCAGTATTTT. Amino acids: CASSQVVQGSHLDTQYF.

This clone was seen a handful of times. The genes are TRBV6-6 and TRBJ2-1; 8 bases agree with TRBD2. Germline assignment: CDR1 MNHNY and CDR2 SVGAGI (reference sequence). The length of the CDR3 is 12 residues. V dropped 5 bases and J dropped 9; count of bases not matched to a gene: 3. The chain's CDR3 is CASSTTSVEQFF. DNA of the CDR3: TGTGCCAGCAGTACGACTAGCGTTGAGCAGTTCTTC.

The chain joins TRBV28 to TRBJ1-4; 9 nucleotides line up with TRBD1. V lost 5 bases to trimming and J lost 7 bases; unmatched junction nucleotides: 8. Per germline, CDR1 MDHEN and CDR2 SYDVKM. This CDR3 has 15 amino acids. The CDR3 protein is CASSPHRGLIEKLFF. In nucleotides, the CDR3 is TGTGCCAGCAGTCCACACAGGGGGCTGATTGAAAAACTGTTTTTT.

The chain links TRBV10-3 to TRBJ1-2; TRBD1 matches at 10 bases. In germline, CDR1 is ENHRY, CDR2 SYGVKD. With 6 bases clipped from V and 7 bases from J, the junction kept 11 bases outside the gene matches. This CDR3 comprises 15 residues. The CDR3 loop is CAISETGGPGGGYTF. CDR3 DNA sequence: TGTGCCATCAGCGAGACAGGGGGCCCGGGGGGTGGCTACACCTTC.

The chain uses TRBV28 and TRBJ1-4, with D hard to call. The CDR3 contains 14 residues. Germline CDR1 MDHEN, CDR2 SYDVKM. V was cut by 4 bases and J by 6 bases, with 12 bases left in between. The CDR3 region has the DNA TGTGCCAGCAGTTCCACTACAGAGGATGAAAAACTGTTTTTT. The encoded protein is CASSSTTEDEKLFF.

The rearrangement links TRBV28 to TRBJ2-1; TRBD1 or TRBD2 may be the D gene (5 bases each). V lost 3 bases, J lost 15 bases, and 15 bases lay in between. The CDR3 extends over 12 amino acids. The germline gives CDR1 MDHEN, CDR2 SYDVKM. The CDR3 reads CASSLDRQGVFF. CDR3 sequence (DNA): TGTGCCAGCAGTTTGGATCGCCAGGGAGTGTTCTTC.

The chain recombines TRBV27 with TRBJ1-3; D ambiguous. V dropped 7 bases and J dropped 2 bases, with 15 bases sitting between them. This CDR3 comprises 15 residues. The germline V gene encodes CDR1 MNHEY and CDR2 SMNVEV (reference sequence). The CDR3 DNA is TGTGCCAGCATGCCTACTACCACTACTGGAAACACCATATATTTT. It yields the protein CASMPTTTTGNTIYF.

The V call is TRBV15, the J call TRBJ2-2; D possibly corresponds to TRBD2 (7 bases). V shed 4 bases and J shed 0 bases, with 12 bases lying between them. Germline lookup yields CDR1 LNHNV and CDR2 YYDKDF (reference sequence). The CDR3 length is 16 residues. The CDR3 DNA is TGTGCCACCAGCAATGGGGGGGGCGCGAACACCGGGGAGCTGTTTTTT. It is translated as CATSNGGGANTGELFF.

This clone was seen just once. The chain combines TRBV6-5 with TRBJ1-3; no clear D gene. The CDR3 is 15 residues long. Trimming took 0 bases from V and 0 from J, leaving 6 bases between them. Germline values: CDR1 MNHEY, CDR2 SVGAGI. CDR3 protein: CASSYSFGSGNTIYF. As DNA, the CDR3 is TGTGCCAGCAGTTACTCTTTCGGCTCTGGAAACACCATATATTTT.

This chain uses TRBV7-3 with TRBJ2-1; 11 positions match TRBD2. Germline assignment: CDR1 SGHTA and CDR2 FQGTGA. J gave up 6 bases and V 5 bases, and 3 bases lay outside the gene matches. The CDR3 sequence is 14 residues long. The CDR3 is CASSTGLAGNEQFF. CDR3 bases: TGTGCCAGCAGCACCGGACTAGCGGGCAATGAGCAGTTCTTC.

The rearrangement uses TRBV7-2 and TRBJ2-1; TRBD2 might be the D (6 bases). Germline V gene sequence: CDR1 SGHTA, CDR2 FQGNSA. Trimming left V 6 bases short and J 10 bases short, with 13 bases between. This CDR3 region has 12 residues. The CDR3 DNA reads TGTGCCAGCAGATTACTAGCAGACGAGCAGTTCTTC. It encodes CASRLLADEQFF. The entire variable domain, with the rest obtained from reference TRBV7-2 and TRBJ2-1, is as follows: GAGVSQSPSNKVTEKGKDVELRCDPISGHTALYWYRQSLGQGLEFLIYFQGNSAPDKSGLPSDRFSAERTGGSVSTLTIQRTQQEDSAVYLCASRLLADEQFFGPGTRLTVL.

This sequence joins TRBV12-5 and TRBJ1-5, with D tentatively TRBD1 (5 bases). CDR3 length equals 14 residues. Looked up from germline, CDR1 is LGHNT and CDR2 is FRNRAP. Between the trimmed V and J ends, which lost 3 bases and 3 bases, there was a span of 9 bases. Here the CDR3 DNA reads TGTGCTAGTGGTTTCACAGGTAACAATCAGCCCCAGCATTTT. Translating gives CASGFTGNNQPQHF. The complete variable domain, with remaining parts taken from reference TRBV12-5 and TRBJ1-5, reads DARVTQTPRHKVTEMGQEVTMRCQPILGHNTVFWYRQTMMQGLELLAYFRNRAPLDDSGMPKDRFSAEMPDATLATLKIQPSEPRDSAVYFCASGFTGNNQPQHFGDGTRLSIL.

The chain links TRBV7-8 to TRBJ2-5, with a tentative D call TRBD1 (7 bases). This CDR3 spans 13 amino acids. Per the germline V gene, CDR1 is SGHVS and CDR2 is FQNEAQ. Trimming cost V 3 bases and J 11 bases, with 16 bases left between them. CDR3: CASSLPGGREQYF. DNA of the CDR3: TGTGCCAGCAGCTTGCCAGGGGGACGGGAGCAGTACTTC.